The source of this T cell receptor beta chain is a study of Graves' ophthalmopathy and Graves' hyperthyroidism. On the study more broadly: The study drew peripheral blood at initial diagnosis, before any treatment.

This clonotype has ten or more counts. Presentation of ophthalmopathy in the donors involved moderate-to-severe activity, CAS ≥3, NOSPECS ≥4 and a duration under 3 months. Reliance was placed on clinical symptoms, serum thyroxine, TRAb, thyroid ultrasound and orbital computed tomography for diagnosis. RNA transcripts were the template, and TCR beta CDR3 regions were amplified from them. Second-round multiplex PCR came after first-round RT-PCR with HTBI primers. TCRdb redid the calling of the multiplex PCR reads with MiXCR, one entry per CDR3 protein. The sample includes 350,000 to 400,000 distinct CDR3 sequences, approximately 20% of them seen just once. V lost 0 bases and J 1 base, leaving 3 bases between the germline ends. The CDR3 totals 14 residues. CDR1 is MNHEY, CDR2 SVGAGI, per germline.

The TCR comes from a woman aged 18-29 years with Graves' ophthalmopathy. Sequencing was performed on peripheral blood. The chain has TRBV6-5 and TRBJ2-2; D gene unclear. This CDR3 is CASSYSENTGELFF. DNA of the CDR3: TGTGCCAGCAGTTACTCGGAGAACACCGGGGAGCTGTTTTTT.